A single sample is the source of the 27 T cell receptor beta chains below, sequenced in a study of T cell responses to AZD1222 COVID-19 vaccine. Assay used: immunoSEQ multiplex PCR; TCRdb lists only in-frame clones, some missing. In the table there are 150,000 to 200,000 clones, about 90% of which are singletons. Specimen: peripheral blood, collected 28 days after the second AZD1222 dose. Source of these receptors: an adult who received the AZD1222 COVID-19 vaccine.

The chain recombines TRBV5-6 with TRBJ2-2, with 8 bases identical to TRBD2. J was trimmed by 7 bases and V by 3 bases; bases with no gene match: 8. Germline CDR1 reads SGHDT; CDR2 reads YYEEEE. The CDR3 length is 15 residues. CDR3: CASSWGTRIGGELFF. DNA for the CDR3: TGTGCCAGCAGCTGGGGGACTAGAATTGGCGGGGAGCTGTTTTTT.

This chain joins TRBV30 and TRBJ2-3; TRBD2 agrees at 10 bases. This CDR3 is 15 amino acids long. V lost 0 bases to trimming and J lost 2 bases; unmatched junction nucleotides: 2. The germline V gene has CDR1 GTSNPN and CDR2 SVGIG (reference sequence). For the CDR3, the DNA is TGTGCCTGGAGTGTACTAGCGGGGTACACAGATACGCAGTATTTT. Translation gives CAWSVLAGYTDTQYF.

The chain is built from TRBV7-2 and TRBJ2-3, with 12 bases aligning to TRBD1. CDR1 SGHTA and CDR2 FQGNSA come from the germline V gene. CDR3 length: 17 amino acids. Trimming removed 2 bases from V and 4 bases from J; junction bases left unmatched: 7. DNA of the CDR3: TGTGCCAGCAGCTTAATCGGGACAGGGGGCAGGGCAGATACGCAGTATTTT. It encodes CASSLIGTGGRADTQYF.

This rearrangement joins TRBV3-1 (or the pseudogene TRBV3-2) to TRBJ2-3, with 7 bases fitting TRBD1. The CDR3 has 16 amino acids. The germline CDR1 and CDR2 sequences are LGHDT and YNNKEL (reference sequence). Trimming at V came to 3 bases and at J to 4 bases, leaving 10 bases not matched to a gene. The CDR3 here is CASSQEWDSEADTQYF. The CDR3 nucleotides read TGTGCCAGCAGCCAGGAGTGGGACAGCGAAGCAGATACGCAGTATTTT.

This rearrangement joins TRBV5-1 to TRBJ1-2, with D maybe TRBD1 (6 bases). The V and J ends lost 3 bases and 5 bases respectively, with 11 bases between them. Per the germline V gene, CDR1 is SGHRS and CDR2 is YFSETQ. The CDR3 consists of 13 residues. CDR3 nucleotides: TGCGCCAGCAGCTACGACAGGTCGTATGGCTACACCTTC. Its translation: CASSYDRSYGYTF. The full variable domain, with the rest looked up from reference TRBV5-1 and TRBJ1-2, is KAGVTQTPRYLIKTRGQQVTLSCSPISGHRSVSWYQQTPGQGLQFLFEYFSETQRNKGNFPGRFSGRQFSNSRSEMNVSTLELGDSALYLCASSYDRSYGYTFGSGTRLTVV.

This clone has only a few counts. V gene TRBV2 combines with J gene TRBJ1-2; D possibly corresponds to TRBD1 (5 bases). The CDR3 has 13 residues. V lost 4 bases and J lost 4, with 10 bases in between. Germline assignment: CDR1 SNHLY and CDR2 FYNNEI. The chain's CDR3 is CASSGDQGYGYTF. The DNA for the CDR3 is TGTGCCAGCAGTGGGGACCAGGGCTATGGCTACACCTTC.

V gene TRBV10-1 combines with J gene TRBJ2-5; the match to TRBD1 covers 9 bases. J gave up 2 bases and V 3 bases, and 7 bases lay outside the gene matches. The CDR3 loop spans 16 amino acids. CDR1 and CDR2 from the germline V gene are WNHNN and SYGVQD (reference sequence). Here the CDR3 DNA reads TGCGCCAGCAGTGAACGGCGAGGGACAGGGCAAGAGACCCAGTACTTC. Amino acid sequence: CASSERRGTGQETQYF.

The genes are TRBV5-5 and TRBJ2-7; no clear D gene. The CDR3 runs 12 residues. V was cut by 0 bases and J by 3 bases, with 4 bases left in between. Germline V lookup: CDR1 SGHKS, CDR2 YYEKEE (reference sequence). The CDR3 DNA follows: TGTGCCAGCAGCTTGGAAGGCTACGAGCAGTACTTC. Its protein product is CASSLEGYEQYF.

The chain joins TRBV7-9 to TRBJ1-6; D remains ambiguous. Germline-derived CDR1 and CDR2 are SEHNR and FQNEAQ (reference sequence). The CDR3 is made up of 15 amino acids. V gave up 1 base and J gave up 9 bases, with 13 bases separating them. The CDR3 sequence is CASSLDPLEGSPLHF. CDR3 DNA: TGTGCCAGCAGCTTAGATCCCCTAGAAGGTTCACCCCTCCACTTT.

This clone occurred a few times. This sequence joins TRBV7-9 and TRBJ2-7, with TRBD2 as a possible D gene (5 bases). Germline assignment: CDR1 SEHNR and CDR2 FQNEAQ (reference sequence). Trimming removed 2 bases at V and 5 bases at J, with 7 bases between. CDR3 size: 12 residues. The CDR3: CASSLLGDEQYF. In nucleotides, the CDR3 is TGTGCCAGCAGCTTACTCGGGGACGAGCAGTACTTC.

The V call is TRBV5-4, the J call TRBJ2-3; 8 positions match TRBD2. Germline values: CDR1 SGHNT, CDR2 YYREEE (reference sequence). The CDR3 is 16 amino acids. After removal of 6 bases from V and 0 bases from J, the junction contained 9 bases not matched to a gene. The CDR3 is CASTLRVAGSTDTQYF. The CDR3 region has the DNA TGTGCCAGCACCCTTAGGGTAGCGGGGAGCACAGATACGCAGTATTTT.

The chain employs TRBV10-3 and TRBJ2-5; D not certain. The CDR3 extends over 12 amino acids. Germline lookup yields CDR1 ENHRY and CDR2 SYGVKD. The germline V and J ends were trimmed by 3 bases and 0 bases, with 2 bases remaining between them. CDR3 sequence reads: CAISEHQETQYF. The CDR3 DNA sequence: TGTGCCATCAGTGAACACCAAGAGACCCAGTACTTC.

The chain joins TRBV28 to TRBJ1-5; D not resolved. The V gene lost 3 bases and the J gene lost 0 bases, with 9 bases spanning the gap. The CDR3 is made up of 15 amino acids. Germline V CDR1 and CDR2: MDHEN, SYDVKM. CDR3 loop: CASSFPQTSNQPQHF. In nucleotides, the CDR3 is TGTGCCAGCAGTTTTCCCCAGACTAGCAATCAGCCCCAGCATTTT.

The chain couples TRBV6-6 to TRBJ2-1; D perhaps matches TRBD1 (6 bases). Germline values: CDR1 MNHNY, CDR2 SVGAGI (reference sequence). With 6 bases removed from V and 7 bases from J, the gap between germline ends came to 16 bases. The CDR3 totals 14 residues. The CDR3 here is CASSKYREGNEQFF. CDR3 nucleotides: TGTGCCAGCAGCAAGTACAGGGAAGGTAATGAGCAGTTCTTC.

The chain carries TRBV14 and TRBJ1-2; D is possibly TRBD1 (6 bases). The CDR3 spans 14 residues. Trimming removed 2 bases at V and 4 bases at J, with 11 bases between. Germline V lookup: CDR1 SGHDN, CDR2 FVKESK. The CDR3 region has the DNA TGTGCCAGCAGCCAACGACAGGTGGGCTATGGCTACACCTTC. This sequence encodes CASSQRQVGYGYTF. Full variable domain (remainder filled in from reference TRBV14 and TRBJ1-2): EAGVTQFPSHSVIEKGQTVTLRCDPISGHDNLYWYRRVMGKEIKFLLHFVKESKQDESGMPNNRFLAERTGGTYSTLKVQPAELEDSGVYFCASSQRQVGYGYTFGSGTRLTVV.

This clone has just a few counts. This chain connects TRBV18 to TRBJ2-1; 8 positions match TRBD2. Germline-derived CDR1 and CDR2 are KGHSH and LQKENI. V shed 3 bases and J 10 bases; nucleotides not matched to a gene: 8. The CDR3 sequence is 14 residues long. In nucleotides, the CDR3 is TGTGCCAGCTCACCGGCCGGGGGGGCCGTAGAGCAGTTCTTC. Translating gives CASSPAGGAVEQFF.

The rearrangement joins TRBV19 to TRBJ2-7, with 8 positions matching TRBD2. CDR3 length equals 14 residues. The junction had 3 bases not matched to a gene; V was cut back by 2 bases and J by 3 bases. Germline V gives CDR1 LNHDA, CDR2 SQIVND (reference sequence). The CDR3: CASSILAGGYEQYF. The CDR3 bases are TGTGCCAGTAGTATACTCGCGGGAGGCTACGAGCAGTACTTC.

This chain connects TRBV9 to TRBJ2-5, with 8 bases that match TRBD1. The CDR3 sequence is 14 residues long. The germline V gene has CDR1 SGDLS and CDR2 YYNGEE. J lost 3 bases, V lost 1 base, and 2 bases had no gene match. The CDR3: CASSVTGGKETQYF. CDR3 nucleotide sequence: TGTGCCAGCAGCGTAACAGGGGGGAAAGAGACCCAGTACTTC.

The chain links TRBV5-1 to TRBJ2-3, with TRBD2 matching over 10 bases. Germline trimming cut 3 bases from V and 4 bases from J; bases unmatched to any gene: 2. The CDR3 extends over 14 amino acids. The germline gives CDR1 SGHRS, CDR2 YFSETQ. DNA of the CDR3: TGCGCCAGCAGCTCGAGCGGGGGGGCAGATACGCAGTATTTT. Amino acids: CASSSSGGADTQYF.

The chain is built from TRBV19 and TRBJ2-1; no reliable D call. This CDR3 contains 16 residues. Germline-derived CDR1 and CDR2 are LNHDA and SQIVND (reference sequence). Trimming stripped 1 base from V and 1 base from J, with 11 bases between. The CDR3 nucleotides are TGTGCCAGTAGTATAGCAACTCGCGGTTCCTACAATGAGCAGTTCTTC. It specifies CASSIATRGSYNEQFF. The complete variable domain, with remaining parts taken from reference TRBV19 and TRBJ2-1, reads DGGITQSPKYLFRKEGQNVTLSCEQNLNHDAMYWYRQDPGQGLRLIYYSQIVNDFQKGDIAEGYSVSREKKESFPLTVTSAQKNPTAFYLCASSIATRGSYNEQFFGPGTRLTVL.

The chain links TRBV29-1 to TRBJ1-5; 8 bases map to TRBD1. CDR3 length: 13 amino acids. Germline CDR1 and CDR2: SQVTM and ANQGSEA. J gave up 3 bases and V 6 bases, and 4 bases lay outside the gene matches. DNA of the CDR3: TGCAGCGTAGGGACAGGCCTCAATCAGCCCCAGCATTTT. Its translation: CSVGTGLNQPQHF. Based on the CDR3 plus reference TRBV29-1 and TRBJ1-5, the full variable domain is SAVISQKPSRDICQRGTSLTIQCQVDSQVTMMFWYRQQPGQSLTLIATANQGSEATYESGFVIDKFPISRPNLTFSTLTVSNMSPEDSSIYLCSVGTGLNQPQHFGDGTRLSIL.

The gene calls are TRBV21-1 and TRBJ2-7; TRBD2, the table's D call, was not compared with the DNA. TRBV21-1 is designated a pseudogene. The CDR3 has 11 amino acids. This CDR3 reads CASSNVYEQYF. The CDR3 region has the DNA TGTGCCAGCAGCAACGTCTACGAGCAGTACTTC.

This clone was detected once. The chain is built from TRBV15 and TRBJ2-1; TRBD2 agrees at 7 bases. V trimming: 6 bases; J trimming: 6 bases; junction bases outside the gene matches: 11. The germline CDR1 and CDR2 sequences are LNHNV and YYDKDF (reference sequence). The CDR3 runs 15 residues. The CDR3 loop is CATRGGNFGSNEQFF. In nucleotides, the CDR3 is TGTGCCACCAGGGGAGGGAACTTCGGGTCCAATGAGCAGTTCTTC.

The V and J genes are TRBV13 and TRBJ1-1, with D unresolved. Germline V gene lookup returns CDR1 PRHDT and CDR2 FYEKMQ (reference sequence). Trimming removed 0 bases from V and 1 base from J, with 6 bases in between. The CDR3 is 14 amino acids. DNA for the CDR3: TGTGCCAGCAGCTTAGGGACACAGAACACTGAAGCTTTCTTT. Amino acid sequence: CASSLGTQNTEAFF.

This chain links TRBV2 with TRBJ2-3; possible D gene TRBD1, 5 bases. CDR1 and CDR2 from the germline V gene are SNHLY and FYNNEI. Trimming pared 4 bases from V and 6 bases from J, leaving 17 bases between. This CDR3 contains 15 residues. The CDR3 DNA sequence: TGTGCCAGCAGTGGGGCCGCCAGGGCGTTGGATACGCAGTATTTT. It encodes CASSGAARALDTQYF.

This clone appeared once. This rearrangement joins TRBV5-4 to TRBJ2-5, with unresolved D. The CDR3 sequence is 16 residues long. V dropped 0 bases and J dropped 2 bases, with 14 bases sitting between them. Germline values: CDR1 SGHNT, CDR2 YYREEE (reference sequence). CDR3 in amino acids: CASSLGVADSQETQYF. DNA of the CDR3: TGTGCCAGCAGCTTGGGTGTGGCGGATAGTCAAGAGACCCAGTACTTC.

The V gene is TRBV18, the J gene TRBJ2-5; 11 nucleotides agree with TRBD2. With V trimmed by 3 bases and J by 4 bases, 7 bases remained unmatched. CDR3 size: 16 residues. CDR1 is KGHSH and CDR2 is LQKENI in the germline V gene. CDR3 DNA: TGTGCCAGCTCACCCCAACTAGCGGGGGAAGGAGAGACCCAGTACTTC. Amino acids: CASSPQLAGEGETQYF.